This T cell receptor (beta chain) was recorded in a study of control samples from healthy donors and cancer patients. This CDR3 contains 10 residues. V dropped 5 bases and J dropped 8 bases, with 5 bases sitting between them. This table comes from immunoSEQ multiplex PCR, and its TCRdb copy is limited to in-frame clones, with some not included. The profile shows 45,000 to 60,000 clones, over 85% of them singletons. This chain uses TRBV12-3 or TRBV12-4 with TRBJ2-3, with D possibly being TRBD1 or TRBD2 (5 bases each). The source of this sequence is a man younger than 45 with colorectal cancer. The material sequenced was PBMCs. CDR3 protein: CASSGGTQYF. In DNA form, the CDR3 reads TGTGCCAGCAGTGGGGGTACGCAGTATTTT.